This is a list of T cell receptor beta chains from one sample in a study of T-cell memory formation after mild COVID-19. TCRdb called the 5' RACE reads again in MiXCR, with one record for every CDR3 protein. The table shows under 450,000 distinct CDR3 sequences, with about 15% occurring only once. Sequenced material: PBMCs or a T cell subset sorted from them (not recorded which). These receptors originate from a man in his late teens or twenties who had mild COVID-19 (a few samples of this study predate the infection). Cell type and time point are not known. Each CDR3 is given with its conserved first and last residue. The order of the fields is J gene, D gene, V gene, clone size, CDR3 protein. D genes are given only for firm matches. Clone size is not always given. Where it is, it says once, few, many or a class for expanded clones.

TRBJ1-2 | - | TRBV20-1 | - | CSARLALNYGYTF
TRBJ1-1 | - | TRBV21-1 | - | CASSKATVNTEAFF
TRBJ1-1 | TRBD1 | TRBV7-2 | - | CASSPWTGGDTEAFF
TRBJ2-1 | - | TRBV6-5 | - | CASSYSTHPGYNEQFF
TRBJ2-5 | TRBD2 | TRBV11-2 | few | CASSPLAGGPMETQYF
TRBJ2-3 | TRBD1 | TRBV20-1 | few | CSARSMDRKDTQYF
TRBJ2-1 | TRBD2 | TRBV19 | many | CASSIDPTSGDYNEQFF
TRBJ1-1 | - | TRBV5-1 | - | CASSFKPQLQNTEAFF
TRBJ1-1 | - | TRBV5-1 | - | CASSLHGARNTEAFF
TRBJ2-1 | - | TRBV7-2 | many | CASSLYRGATTGNEQFF
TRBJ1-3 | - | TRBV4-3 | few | CASSQDVRGESGNTIYF
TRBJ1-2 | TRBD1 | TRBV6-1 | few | CASSRTGTETLYGYTF
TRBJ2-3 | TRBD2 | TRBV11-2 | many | CASSLVALAGGTDTQYF
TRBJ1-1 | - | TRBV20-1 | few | CSGLGVTEAFF
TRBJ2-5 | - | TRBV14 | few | CASSQKGFGETQYF
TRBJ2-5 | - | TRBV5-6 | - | CASSPGPLEETQYF
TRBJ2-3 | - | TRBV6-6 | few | CASSYIVGAGDTQYF
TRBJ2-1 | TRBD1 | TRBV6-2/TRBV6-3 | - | CASSRILTGQEQFF
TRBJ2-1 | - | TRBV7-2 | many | CASSPPEGYNEQFF
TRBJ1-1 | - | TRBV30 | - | CAWVGGRNTEAFF
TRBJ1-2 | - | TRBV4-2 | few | CASSQVLGGHGYTF
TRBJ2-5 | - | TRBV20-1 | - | CSARDLTGSETQYF
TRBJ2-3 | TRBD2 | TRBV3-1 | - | CASKNSGGVRTQYF
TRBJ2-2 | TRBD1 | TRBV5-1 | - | CASSFGAGGNTGELFF
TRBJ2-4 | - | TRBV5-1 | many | CASSLTGEVDIQYF
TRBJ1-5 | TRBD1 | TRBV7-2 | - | CASSVYPGQGRQPQHF
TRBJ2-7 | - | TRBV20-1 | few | CSARVAGSYYEQYF
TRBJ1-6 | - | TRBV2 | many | CASNPPPSYNSPLHF
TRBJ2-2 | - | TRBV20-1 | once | CSAHRDGTNTGELFF
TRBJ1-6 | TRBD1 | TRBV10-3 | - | CAISERLGTGYNSPLHF
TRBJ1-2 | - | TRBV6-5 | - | CASSQTPGDYGYTF
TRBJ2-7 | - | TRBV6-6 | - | CASSYSAPSVYEQYF
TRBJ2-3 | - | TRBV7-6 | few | CASSFSGTHGTDTQYF
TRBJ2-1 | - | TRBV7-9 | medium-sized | CASSLTGDEQFF
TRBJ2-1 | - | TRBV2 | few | CASSEDGNYNEQFF
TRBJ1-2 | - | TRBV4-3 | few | CASSQERQAFYYGYTF
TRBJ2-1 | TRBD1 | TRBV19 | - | CASSWDRNNEQFF
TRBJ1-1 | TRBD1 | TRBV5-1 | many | CASSYTGTGGNTEAFF
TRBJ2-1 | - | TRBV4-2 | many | CASSQSLENNEQFF
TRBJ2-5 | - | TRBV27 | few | CASSFGHTVGETQYF
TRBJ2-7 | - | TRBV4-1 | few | CASSPQTGTGGEQYF
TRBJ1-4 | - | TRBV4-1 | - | CASSRNQGEKLFF
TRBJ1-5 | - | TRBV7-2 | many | CASSLGSGQPQHF
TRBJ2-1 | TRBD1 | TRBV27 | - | CASSLSFGTGLYEQFF
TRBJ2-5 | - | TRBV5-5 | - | CASSLAVTWDIASQETQYF
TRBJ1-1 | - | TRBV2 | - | CASSEFLGYTEAFF